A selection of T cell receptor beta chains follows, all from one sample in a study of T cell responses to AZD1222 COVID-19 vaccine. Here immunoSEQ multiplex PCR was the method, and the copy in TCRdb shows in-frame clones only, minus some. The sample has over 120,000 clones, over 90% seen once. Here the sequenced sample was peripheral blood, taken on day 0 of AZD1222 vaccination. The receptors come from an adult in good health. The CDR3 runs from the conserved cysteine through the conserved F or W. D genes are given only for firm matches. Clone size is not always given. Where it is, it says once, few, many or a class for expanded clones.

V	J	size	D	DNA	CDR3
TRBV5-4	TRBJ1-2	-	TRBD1	TGTGCCAGCAGCGCGATCTTGACAGGGAACTATGGCTACACCTTC	CASSAILTGNYGYTF
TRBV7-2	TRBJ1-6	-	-	TGTGCCAGCAGCTTATACAAGAATTCACCCCTCCACTTT	CASSLYKNSPLHF
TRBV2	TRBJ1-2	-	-	TGTGCCAGCAGTCCAGGGGTATCAAACTATGGCTACACCTTC	CASSPGVSNYGYTF
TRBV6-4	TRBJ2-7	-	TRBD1	TGTGCCAGCACCTCAGAAGACAGGGGCTACGAGCAGTACTTC	CASTSEDRGYEQYF
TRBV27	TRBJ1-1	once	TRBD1	TGTGCCAGCAGTCCCATCCGGGGACAGGGGGCTAGGGCTTTCTTT	CASSPIRGQGARAFF
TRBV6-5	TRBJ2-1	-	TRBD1	TGTGCCAGCAAGCCCGGACAGGGGTATGGTGAGCAGTTCTTC	CASKPGQGYGEQFF
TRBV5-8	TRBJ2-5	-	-	TGTGCCAGCAGCTTGATGTGGGGACGGGAGACCCAGTACTTC	CASSLMWGRETQYF
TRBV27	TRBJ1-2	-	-	TGTGCCAGCAGTCCCACCCGTGGCGTTCTGGGTGGCTACACCTTC	CASSPTRGVLGGYTF
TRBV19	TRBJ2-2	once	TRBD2	TGTGCCAGTAGTATACAGGCGGGAGCGGGGGAGCTGTTTTTT	CASSIQAGAGELFF
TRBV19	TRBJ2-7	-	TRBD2	TGTGCCAGTAATCCATCGCTAGCGGGAGTGGGAGAGCAGTACTTC	CASNPSLAGVGEQYF
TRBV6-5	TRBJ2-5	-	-	TGTGCCAGCAGTTACTCCAGCGGAGAAGAGACCCAGTACTTC	CASSYSSGEETQYF
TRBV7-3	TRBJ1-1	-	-	TGTGCCAGCAGCTTAACACGGTGGGTGCCGAACACTGAAGCTTTCTTT	CASSLTRWVPNTEAFF
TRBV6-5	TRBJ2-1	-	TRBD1	TGTGCCAGCAAACCGGGACAGGGATATAATGAGCAGTTCTTC	CASKPGQGYNEQFF
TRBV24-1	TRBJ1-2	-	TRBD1	TGTGCCACCAGTGAAACCAGGGGGTCGGGTGGCTACACCTTC	CATSETRGSGGYTF
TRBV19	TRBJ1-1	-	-	TGTGCCAGTAGTGATGGGCTAGCAGAAAAAGCTTTCTTT	CASSDGLAEKAFF
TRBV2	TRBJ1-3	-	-	TGTGCCAGCAGTGAAGGGCAGGGTCGCTCTGGAAACACCATATATTTT	CASSEGQGRSGNTIYF
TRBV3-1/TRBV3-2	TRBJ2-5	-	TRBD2	TGTGCCAGCAGCCAAGGTCTAGCGGGAGGTGAGGCCCAGTACTTC	CASSQGLAGGEAQYF
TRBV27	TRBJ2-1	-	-	TGTGCCAGCAGTTTCAGGGGCGGGAGTAGCAATGAGCAGTTCTTC	CASSFRGGSSNEQFF
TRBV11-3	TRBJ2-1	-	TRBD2	TGTGCCAGCAGCTTAGGGGTCGGGAGGTACAATGAGCAGTTCTTC	CASSLGVGRYNEQFF
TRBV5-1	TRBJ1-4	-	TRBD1	TGCGCCAGCAGCCGGGAACCGGGACAGCAAAATGAAAAACTGTTTTTT	CASSREPGQQNEKLFF
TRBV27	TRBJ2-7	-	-	TGTGCCAGCAGTTTACGGGAAACCGTGGACTACGAGCAGTACTTC	CASSLRETVDYEQYF
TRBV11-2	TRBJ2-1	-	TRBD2	TGTGCCAGCAGAACCACGGGCGGGAGGGCCTCGGGGAATGAGCAGTTCTTC	CASRTTGGRASGNEQFF
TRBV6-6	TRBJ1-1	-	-	TGTGCCAGCAGCCACAGGGAGGCAACTGAAGCTTTCTTT	CASSHREATEAFF
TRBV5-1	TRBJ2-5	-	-	TGCGCCAGCAGCCCGCCTACAGGGAGAGGGGAGACCCAGTACTTC	CASSPPTGRGETQYF
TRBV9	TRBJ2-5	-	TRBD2	TGTGCCAGCAGCGCCGAAGCGGGAGTGCAAGAGACCCAGTACTTC	CASSAEAGVQETQYF
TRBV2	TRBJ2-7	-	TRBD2	TGTGCCAGCAGAAGACTAGCGGGCCACGAGCAGTACTTC	CASRRLAGHEQYF
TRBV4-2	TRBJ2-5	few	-	TGTGCCAGCAGCCAAGCGGGAGAGACCCAGTACTTC	CASSQAGETQYF
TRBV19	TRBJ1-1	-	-	TGTGCCAGTAGTAACGGTGTGAACACTGAAGCTTTCTTT	CASSNGVNTEAFF
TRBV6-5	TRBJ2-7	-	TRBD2	TGTGCCAGCAAGAGCGGGAGGGCCGGGTACGAGCAGTACTTC	CASKSGRAGYEQYF
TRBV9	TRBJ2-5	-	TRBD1	TGTGCCAGCAGCGTAGTGGGACAGCCATCGCAAGAGACCCAGTACTTC	CASSVVGQPSQETQYF
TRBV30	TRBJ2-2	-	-	TGTGCCTGGAGTGGTGTGTTAGGGGAGCTGTTTTTT	CAWSGVLGELFF
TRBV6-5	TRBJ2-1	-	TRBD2	TGTGCCAGCACGAAAACTAGCGGGAGATGGGATGAGCAGTTCTTC	CASTKTSGRWDEQFF
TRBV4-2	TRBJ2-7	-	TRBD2	TGTGCCAGCAGCCAAGAGGGACTAGCGGATTACGAGCAGTACTTC	CASSQEGLADYEQYF
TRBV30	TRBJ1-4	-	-	TGTGCCTGGAGTCTGACAGTGAACAATGAAAAACTGTTTTTT	CAWSLTVNNEKLFF
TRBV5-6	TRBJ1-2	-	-	TGTGCCAGCAGCTTGGGTCTTGGTAACTATGGCTACACCTTC	CASSLGLGNYGYTF
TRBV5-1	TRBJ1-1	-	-	TGCGCCAGCAGCTTGGGACCACCGAACACTGAAGCTTTCTTT	CASSLGPPNTEAFF
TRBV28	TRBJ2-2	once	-	TGTGCCAGCAGTTTGAGCACCGGGGAGCTGTTTTTT	CASSLSTGELFF
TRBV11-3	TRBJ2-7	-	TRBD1	TGTGCCAGCAGCTTAGAACAGGGGTTTGGGCGAATCTCCTACGAGCAGTACTTC	CASSLEQGFGRISYEQYF
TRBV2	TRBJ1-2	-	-	TGTGCCGGCAGCAGGGATTCGAACTATGGCTACACCTTC	CAGSRDSNYGYTF
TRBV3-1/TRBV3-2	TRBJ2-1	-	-	TGTGCCAGCAGCCAAGATCTCAGCGGCGGGTTCAATGAGCAGTTCTTC	CASSQDLSGGFNEQFF
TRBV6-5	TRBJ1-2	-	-	TGTGCCAGCAAGACCCTGGGGGCAGGCAACTATGGCTACACCTTC	CASKTLGAGNYGYTF
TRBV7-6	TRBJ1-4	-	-	TGTGCCAGCAGCCCAGACAGGAGCTTTAATGAAAAACTGTTTTTT	CASSPDRSFNEKLFF
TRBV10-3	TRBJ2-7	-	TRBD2	TGTGCCATCAGTGAGACTAGCGGGAGAAACGAGCAGTACTTC	CAISETSGRNEQYF
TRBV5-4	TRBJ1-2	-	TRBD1	TGTGCCAGCAGCCCGAAACAGGGGACGGATGGCTACACCTTC	CASSPKQGTDGYTF
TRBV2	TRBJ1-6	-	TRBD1	TGTGCCAGCACCTTGACAGGGCCCGTCTATAATTCACCCCTCCACTTT	CASTLTGPVYNSPLHF
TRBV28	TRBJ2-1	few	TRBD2	TGTGCCAGCACTCTAGCGGGAAATAGGAATGAGCAGTTCTTC	CASTLAGNRNEQFF
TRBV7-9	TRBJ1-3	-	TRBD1	TGTGCCAGCAGCTTGAGCAGGGGGACTTCTGGAAACACCATATATTTT	CASSLSRGTSGNTIYF
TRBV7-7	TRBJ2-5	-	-	TGTGCTAGCAGCTTAGTTACAGTCGGGGAGACCCAGTACTTC	CASSLVTVGETQYF
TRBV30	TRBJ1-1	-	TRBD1	TGTGCCTGGAGCATACAGGGGTTCCGTCGGGAAGCTTTCTTT	CAWSIQGFRREAFF